The clone carrying this T cell receptor (beta chain) was observed a handful of times. The data originate from a study of patients and donors after allogeneic stem cell transplantation. TCRdb re-called the RT-PCR reads through MiXCR, storing one row per CDR3 protein. The sample has about 960,000 distinct CDR3 sequences, roughly 18% seen once; the top ten hold around 6%. This TCR was sampled from a human donor who was either an allogeneic HSCT recipient or a stem cell or donor lymphocyte infusion donor (not recorded which). It is not recorded whose cells these are; they may come from a transplant donor. Sequenced material: blood, either unsorted or a sorted T cell fraction (not recorded which).

This chain's CDR3 is CASSLSPTSPTDTQYF. In DNA form, the CDR3 reads TGTGCCAGCAGTTTATCTCCAACGTCCCCCACAGATACGCAGTATTTT. J is TRBJ2-3 and V is TRBV27; no reliable D call. Trimming pared 0 bases from V and 2 bases from J, leaving 12 bases between. Germline lookup yields CDR1 MNHEY and CDR2 SMNVEV (reference sequence). CDR3 length: 16 amino acids.